Listed below are T cell receptor beta chains from one sample, sequenced in a study of Graves' ophthalmopathy and Graves' hyperthyroidism. TCRdb called the multiplex PCR reads again in MiXCR, with one record for every CDR3 protein. The sample shows some 380,000 distinct CDR3 sequences, 15% of them seen only once. Source material: peripheral blood. The source is a woman under 30 with stable Graves' hyperthyroidism. Both conserved end residues are part of each CDR3. Fields, in order: D gene, V gene, J gene, clone size, CDR3 protein, CDR3 DNA. A D gene is named only where the DNA matches it firmly. The size field is filled for only some rows; it gives once, few, many or a size class.

d_call: .; v_call: TRBV18; j_call: TRBJ2-7; clone_size: .; cdr3_aa: CASSPAYGTYEQYF; cdr3_nt: TGTGCCAGCTCACCCGCCTATGGGACCTACGAGCAGTACTTC
d_call: .; v_call: TRBV7-6; j_call: TRBJ1-6; clone_size: .; cdr3_aa: CASSVGTGQNSPLHF; cdr3_nt: TGTGCCAGCAGCGTAGGGACGGGCCAAAATTCACCCCTCCACTTT
d_call: .; v_call: TRBV5-6; j_call: TRBJ1-2; clone_size: many; cdr3_aa: CASSLGGAVFRYGYTF; cdr3_nt: TGTGCCAGCAGCTTGGGAGGGGCGGTGTTTCGATATGGCTACACCTTC
d_call: TRBD2; v_call: TRBV6-1; j_call: TRBJ2-2; clone_size: .; cdr3_aa: CASSSTSGGAGELFF; cdr3_nt: TGTGCCAGCAGCTCAACTAGCGGAGGGGCCGGGGAGCTGTTTTTT
d_call: .; v_call: TRBV29-1; j_call: TRBJ2-5; clone_size: many; cdr3_aa: CSLFPVGETQYF; cdr3_nt: TGCAGCCTTTTCCCGGTAGGAGAGACCCAGTACTTC
d_call: .; v_call: TRBV4-2; j_call: TRBJ1-1; clone_size: few; cdr3_aa: CASSQVNGQSEAFF; cdr3_nt: TGTGCCAGCAGCCAAGTGAACGGACAGAGTGAAGCTTTCTTT
d_call: .; v_call: TRBV20-1; j_call: TRBJ1-2; clone_size: .; cdr3_aa: CSATSPGEGHNYGYTF; cdr3_nt: TGCAGTGCTACCAGCCCCGGTGAGGGACATAACTATGGCTACACCTTC
d_call: .; v_call: TRBV6-5; j_call: TRBJ1-2; clone_size: .; cdr3_aa: CASSYGGSDGYTF; cdr3_nt: TGTGCCAGCAGTTACGGGGGCAGCGATGGCTACACCTTC
d_call: .; v_call: TRBV5-1; j_call: TRBJ2-5; clone_size: .; cdr3_aa: CASSLVPGAETQYF; cdr3_nt: TGCGCCAGCAGCTTGGTGCCGGGGGCGGAGACCCAGTACTTC
d_call: .; v_call: TRBV12-3/TRBV12-4; j_call: TRBJ1-2; clone_size: many; cdr3_aa: CASSPQGYGYTF; cdr3_nt: TGTGCCAGCAGCCCGCAGGGCTACGGCTACACCTTC
d_call: .; v_call: TRBV12-3/TRBV12-4; j_call: TRBJ1-1; clone_size: many; cdr3_aa: CASSFKGPGTEAFF; cdr3_nt: TGTGCCAGCAGTTTCAAAGGGCCGGGAACTGAAGCTTTCTTT
d_call: .; v_call: TRBV27; j_call: TRBJ1-5; clone_size: many; cdr3_aa: CASSRGYSNQPQHF; cdr3_nt: TGTGCCAGCAGCCGAGGGTATAGCAATCAGCCCCAGCATTTT
d_call: .; v_call: TRBV7-2; j_call: TRBJ1-3; clone_size: many; cdr3_aa: CASSTAGTQTGNTIYF; cdr3_nt: TGTGCCAGCAGCACAGCCGGGACCCAAACTGGAAACACCATATATTTT
d_call: TRBD1; v_call: TRBV4-2; j_call: TRBJ1-5; clone_size: many; cdr3_aa: CASSHPGQGPLDQPQHF; cdr3_nt: TGTGCCAGCAGCCACCCGGGACAGGGGCCCCTCGATCAGCCCCAGCATTTT
d_call: .; v_call: TRBV12-3/TRBV12-4; j_call: TRBJ2-2; clone_size: many; cdr3_aa: CASSFSPGELFF; cdr3_nt: TGTGCCAGCAGTTTCAGTCCCGGGGAGCTGTTTTTT
d_call: TRBD1; v_call: TRBV7-2; j_call: TRBJ1-3; clone_size: many; cdr3_aa: CASSPRTGFFTRTGNTIYF; cdr3_nt: TGTGCCAGCAGCCCCAGGACAGGGTTTTTTACACGGACTGGAAACACCATATATTTT
d_call: .; v_call: TRBV6-1; j_call: TRBJ1-2; clone_size: many; cdr3_aa: CASSGRNYGYTF; cdr3_nt: TGTGCCAGCAGTGGTAGGAACTATGGCTACACCTTC
d_call: .; v_call: TRBV9; j_call: TRBJ2-7; clone_size: many; cdr3_aa: CASSVGLGWPDYEQYF; cdr3_nt: TGTGCCAGCAGCGTAGGGCTAGGGTGGCCAGACTACGAGCAGTACTTC
d_call: .; v_call: TRBV16; j_call: TRBJ1-2; clone_size: many; cdr3_aa: CASTPDLNYGYTF; cdr3_nt: TGTGCCAGCACCCCGGACTTAAACTATGGCTACACCTTC
d_call: .; v_call: TRBV12-3/TRBV12-4; j_call: TRBJ1-5; clone_size: many; cdr3_aa: CASRLGNQPQHF; cdr3_nt: TGTGCCAGCAGACTCGGCAATCAGCCCCAGCATTTT
d_call: .; v_call: TRBV7-2; j_call: TRBJ2-7; clone_size: few; cdr3_aa: CASNLDGVYEQYF; cdr3_nt: TGTGCCAGCAACTTAGACGGTGTCTACGAGCAGTACTTC
d_call: .; v_call: TRBV13; j_call: TRBJ1-2; clone_size: many; cdr3_aa: CASSFRDLRHYGYTF; cdr3_nt: TGTGCCAGCAGCTTCCGGGACCTGAGGCACTATGGCTACACCTTC
d_call: TRBD2; v_call: TRBV3-1; j_call: TRBJ2-7; clone_size: .; cdr3_aa: CASSLRTSGGNEQYF; cdr3_nt: TGTGCCAGCAGCCTCCGGACTAGCGGGGGGAACGAGCAGTACTTC
d_call: .; v_call: TRBV29-1; j_call: TRBJ1-2; clone_size: many; cdr3_aa: CSSRMADYGYTF; cdr3_nt: TGCAGCTCCCGCATGGCGGACTATGGCTACACCTTC
d_call: .; v_call: TRBV4-1; j_call: TRBJ1-2; clone_size: few; cdr3_aa: CASSQDLPGKGGYTF; cdr3_nt: TGCGCCAGCAGCCAAGATCTCCCGGGTAAGGGTGGCTACACCTTC
d_call: .; v_call: TRBV15; j_call: TRBJ2-2; clone_size: many; cdr3_aa: CATSREGKGPNTGELFF; cdr3_nt: TGTGCCACCAGCAGAGAAGGGAAAGGTCCGAACACCGGGGAGCTGTTTTTT
d_call: TRBD1; v_call: TRBV20-1; j_call: TRBJ2-7; clone_size: few; cdr3_aa: CSAPDRKTLSYEQYF; cdr3_nt: TGCAGTGCTCCGGACAGGAAGACCCTTTCCTACGAGCAGTACTTC
d_call: TRBD1; v_call: TRBV19; j_call: TRBJ1-5; clone_size: .; cdr3_aa: CASTRGQRKESQPQHF; cdr3_nt: TGTGCCAGTACGAGGGGACAGAGAAAAGAAAGTCAGCCCCAGCATTTT